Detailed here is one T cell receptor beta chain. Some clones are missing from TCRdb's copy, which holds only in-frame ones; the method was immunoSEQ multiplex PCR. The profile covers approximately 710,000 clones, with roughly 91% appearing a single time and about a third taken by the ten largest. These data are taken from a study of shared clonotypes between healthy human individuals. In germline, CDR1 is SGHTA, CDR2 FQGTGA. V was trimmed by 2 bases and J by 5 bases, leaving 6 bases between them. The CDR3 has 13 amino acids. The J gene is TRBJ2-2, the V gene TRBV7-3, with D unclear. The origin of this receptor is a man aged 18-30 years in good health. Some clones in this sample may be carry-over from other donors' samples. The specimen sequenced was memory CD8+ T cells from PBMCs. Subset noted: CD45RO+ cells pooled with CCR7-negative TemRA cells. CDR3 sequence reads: CASSLSGTGELFF. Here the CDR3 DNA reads TGTGCCAGCAGCTTATCCGGGACCGGGGAGCTGTTTTTT.